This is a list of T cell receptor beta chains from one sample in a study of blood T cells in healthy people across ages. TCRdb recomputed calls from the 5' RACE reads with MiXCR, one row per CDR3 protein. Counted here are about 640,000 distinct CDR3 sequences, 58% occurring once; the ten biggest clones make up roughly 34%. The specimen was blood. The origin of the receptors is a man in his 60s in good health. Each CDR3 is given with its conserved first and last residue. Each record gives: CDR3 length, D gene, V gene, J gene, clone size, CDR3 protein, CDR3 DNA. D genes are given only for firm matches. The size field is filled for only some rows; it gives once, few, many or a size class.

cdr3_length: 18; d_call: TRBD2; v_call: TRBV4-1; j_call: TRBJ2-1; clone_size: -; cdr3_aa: CASSQDLSGGPLYNEQFF; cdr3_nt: TGCGCCAGCAGCCAAGATTTAAGCGGGGGGCCCCTCTACAATGAGCAGTTCTTC
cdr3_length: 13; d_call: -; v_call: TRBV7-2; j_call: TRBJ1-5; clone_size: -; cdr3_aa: CASTLGRNQPQHF; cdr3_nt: TGTGCCAGCACCCTAGGGCGCAATCAGCCCCAGCATTTT
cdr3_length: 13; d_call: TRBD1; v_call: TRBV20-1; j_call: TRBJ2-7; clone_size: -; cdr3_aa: CSAGGQGTYEQYF; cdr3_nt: TGCAGTGCTGGGGGACAGGGGACCTACGAGCAGTACTTC
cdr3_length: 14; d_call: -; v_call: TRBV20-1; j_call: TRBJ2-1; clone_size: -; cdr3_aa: CSAGEGGIYNEQFF; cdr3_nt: TGCAGTGCCGGCGAGGGGGGGATATACAATGAGCAGTTCTTC
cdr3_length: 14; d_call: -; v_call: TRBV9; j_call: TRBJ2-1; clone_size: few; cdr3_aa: CASSEGKTGDEQFF; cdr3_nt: TGTGCCAGCAGCGAGGGGAAGACTGGGGATGAGCAGTTCTTC
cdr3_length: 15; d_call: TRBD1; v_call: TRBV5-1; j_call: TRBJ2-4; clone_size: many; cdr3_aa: CASSSTTGQKNIQYF; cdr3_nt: TGCGCCAGCAGCTCAACAACGGGACAGAAAAACATTCAGTACTTC
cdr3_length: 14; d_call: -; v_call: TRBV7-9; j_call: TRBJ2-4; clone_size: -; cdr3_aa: CASSSWGWENIQYF; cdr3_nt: TGTGCCAGCAGCTCTTGGGGCTGGGAAAACATTCAGTACTTC
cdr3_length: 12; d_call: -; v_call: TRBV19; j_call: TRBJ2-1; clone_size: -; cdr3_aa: CASSKRANEQFF; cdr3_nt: TGTGCCAGTAGTAAAAGGGCAAATGAGCAGTTCTTC
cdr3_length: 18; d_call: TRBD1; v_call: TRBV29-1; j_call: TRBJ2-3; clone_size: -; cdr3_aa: CSVEGTGRTLDPKRMQYF; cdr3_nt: TGCAGCGTTGAGGGGACAGGGCGGACTCTGGATCCGAAACGAATGCAGTATTTT
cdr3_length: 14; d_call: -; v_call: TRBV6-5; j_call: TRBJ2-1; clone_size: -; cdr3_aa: CASSYGAGALEQFF; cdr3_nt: TGTGCCAGCAGTTACGGGGCAGGGGCATTAGAGCAGTTCTTC
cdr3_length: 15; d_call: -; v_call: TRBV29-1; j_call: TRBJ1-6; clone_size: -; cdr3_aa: CSVGWTAGPDSPLHF; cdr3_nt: TGCAGCGTCGGATGGACAGCCGGACCTGATTCACCCCTCCACTTT
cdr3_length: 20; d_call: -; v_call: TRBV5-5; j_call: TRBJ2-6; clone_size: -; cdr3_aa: CASSLTFYHFTGSGANVLTF; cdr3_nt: TGTGCCAGCAGCTTGACCTTTTACCACTTTACCGGCTCTGGGGCCAACGTCCTGACTTTC
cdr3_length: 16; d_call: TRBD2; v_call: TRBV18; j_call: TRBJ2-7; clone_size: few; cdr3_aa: CASSPRSGGLTYEQYF; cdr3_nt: TGTGCCAGCTCCCCCAGGAGCGGGGGGTTAACCTACGAGCAGTACTTC
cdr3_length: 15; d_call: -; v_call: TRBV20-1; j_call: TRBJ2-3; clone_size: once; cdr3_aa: CSARPYAGRTDTQYF; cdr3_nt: TGCAGTGCTAGACCGTACGCGGGGCGAACAGATACGCAGTATTTT
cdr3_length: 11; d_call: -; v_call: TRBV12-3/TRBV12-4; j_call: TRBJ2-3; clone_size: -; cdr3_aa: CASSFWHTQYF; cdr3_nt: TGTGCCAGCAGTTTTTGGCATACGCAGTATTTT
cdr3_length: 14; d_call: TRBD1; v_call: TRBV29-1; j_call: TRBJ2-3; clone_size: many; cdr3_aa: CSVIRGTSTDTQYF; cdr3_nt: TGCAGCGTAATCAGGGGGACCTCCACAGATACGCAGTATTTT
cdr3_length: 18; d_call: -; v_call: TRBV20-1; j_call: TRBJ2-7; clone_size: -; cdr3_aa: CSASSASGQPVSRDEQYF; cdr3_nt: TGCAGTGCTAGTTCGGCGTCCGGTCAACCCGTATCTAGGGACGAGCAGTACTTC
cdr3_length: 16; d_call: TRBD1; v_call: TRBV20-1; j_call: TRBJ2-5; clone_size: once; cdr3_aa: CSASIRDSWYQETQYF; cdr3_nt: TGCAGTGCTAGTATCCGGGACAGCTGGTACCAAGAGACCCAGTACTTC
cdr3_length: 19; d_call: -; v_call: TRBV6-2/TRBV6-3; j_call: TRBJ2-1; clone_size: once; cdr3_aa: CASSSKPLLRDPRRNEQFF; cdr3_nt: TGTGCCAGCAGTTCCAAACCTCTTCTCCGGGACCCGAGGCGCAATGAGCAGTTCTTC
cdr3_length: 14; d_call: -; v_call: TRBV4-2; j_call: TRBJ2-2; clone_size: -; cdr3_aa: CASSQPGDTGELFF; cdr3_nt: TGTGCCAGCAGCCAACCGGGAGACACCGGGGAGCTGTTTTTT
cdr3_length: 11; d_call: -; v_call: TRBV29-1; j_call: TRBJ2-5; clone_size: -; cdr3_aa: CSVGVQETRYF; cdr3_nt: TGCAGCGTTGGTGTCCAAGAGACCCGGTACTTC
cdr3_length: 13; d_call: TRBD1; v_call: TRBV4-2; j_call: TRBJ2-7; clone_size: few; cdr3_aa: CASFRDRISEQYF; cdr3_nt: TGTGCCAGCTTTAGGGACAGAATCTCCGAGCAGTACTTC
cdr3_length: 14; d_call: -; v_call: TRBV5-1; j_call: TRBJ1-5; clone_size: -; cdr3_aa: CASSEAAGNQPQHF; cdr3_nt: TGCGCCAGCAGCGAGGCGGCGGGCAATCAGCCCCAGCATTTT
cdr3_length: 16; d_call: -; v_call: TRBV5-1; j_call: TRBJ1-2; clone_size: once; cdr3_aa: CASSLGPDGANYGYTF; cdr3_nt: TGCGCCAGCAGCTTGGGGCCCGACGGAGCTAACTATGGCTACACCTTC
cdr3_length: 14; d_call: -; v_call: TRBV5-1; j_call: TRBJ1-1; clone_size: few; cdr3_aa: CASSPGRSNTEAFF; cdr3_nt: TGCGCCAGCAGCCCCGGGAGATCGAACACTGAAGCTTTCTTT
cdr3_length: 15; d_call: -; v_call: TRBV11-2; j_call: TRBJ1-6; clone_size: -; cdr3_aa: CASSLFGGEGSPLHF; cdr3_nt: TGTGCCAGCAGCTTATTCGGGGGAGAGGGTTCACCCCTCCACTTT
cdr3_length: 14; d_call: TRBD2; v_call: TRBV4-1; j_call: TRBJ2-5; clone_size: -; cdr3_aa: CASSVLAAQETQYF; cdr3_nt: TGCGCCAGCAGTGTCCTAGCGGCACAAGAGACCCAGTACTTC
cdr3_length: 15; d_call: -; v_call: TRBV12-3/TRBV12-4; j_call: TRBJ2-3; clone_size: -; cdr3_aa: CASKWTRGMADAQYF; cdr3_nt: TGTGCCAGCAAATGGACCAGGGGCATGGCAGATGCGCAGTATTTT
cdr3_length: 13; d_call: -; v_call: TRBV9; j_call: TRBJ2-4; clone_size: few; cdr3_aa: CASSITIEDIQYF; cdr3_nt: TGTGCCAGCAGCATTACAATTGAGGACATTCAGTACTTC
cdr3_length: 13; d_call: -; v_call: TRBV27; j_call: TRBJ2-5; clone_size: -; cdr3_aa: CASSYEGRGTQYF; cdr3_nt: TGTGCCAGCAGTTACGAGGGTAGGGGGACCCAGTACTTC